This T cell receptor (beta chain) was recorded in a study of T cell repertoires in cytomegalovirus infection (dated by TCRdb to between 2017 and 2020). A note on the overall study: The peptide stimulations were aimed at well-studied HLA-B-restricted epitopes as well as recently identified HLA-C-restricted CMV epitopes, whose presentation resists viral immunomodulation. Donor HLA type was relevant to the analysis, as public TCR beta signatures indicated carriage of CMV infection together with the matching HLA type.

In its sample, this clonotype was seen many times. The antigen this receptor binds is unknown. The junction and the germline gene differ at one end; a read error may be behind it. The cysteine opens and the phenylalanine closes a CDR3 of 13 amino acids. Only the CDR3 DNA is retained, 39 bases long and in frame from the first base. The CDR1 and CDR2 encoded by the germline V gene (reference sequence) are SEHNR and FQNEAQ. The treatment or condition label corresponds to: in vitro stimulation with specific CMV peptide epitopes to enrich CMV-specific T cells. Points the paper makes about the study in general: In both this cohort and an independent cohort of more than 350 donors, the cumulative frequency of public TCR beta family members distinguished carriers of CMV infection plus the relevant HLA type. In the ex vivo response, HLA-C-restricted CMV-specific TCR beta clonotypes were dominant, and in two of eight donors the single most frequent clonotype came from this HLA-C-restricted group.

The data were produced on an Illumina HiSeq 1500. TCRdb's own reprocessing of the public reads used fastp at Q25 and MiXCR and kept productive beta chains. Entries are consolidated by CDR3 protein sequence, retaining the most common genes and DNA. Here the sample has hundreds of thousands of distinct CDR3 sequences; 40% to 50% occur a single time. Approximately 40% of the sample belongs to the ten largest clones. Sequencing used cultured PBMCs, obtained from culture after CMV antigen stimulation. This receptor was identified in a human donor in good health (CMV status not recorded). Some clones in this sample may be carry-over from other donors' samples. The chain employs TRBV7-9 and TRBJ1-1; TRBD1 matches 7 bases in the middle. The CDR3 protein: CASSSGQGDGGIF. The nucleotides are TGTGCCAGCAGCTCGGGCCAGGGGGACGGGGGGATCTTT.